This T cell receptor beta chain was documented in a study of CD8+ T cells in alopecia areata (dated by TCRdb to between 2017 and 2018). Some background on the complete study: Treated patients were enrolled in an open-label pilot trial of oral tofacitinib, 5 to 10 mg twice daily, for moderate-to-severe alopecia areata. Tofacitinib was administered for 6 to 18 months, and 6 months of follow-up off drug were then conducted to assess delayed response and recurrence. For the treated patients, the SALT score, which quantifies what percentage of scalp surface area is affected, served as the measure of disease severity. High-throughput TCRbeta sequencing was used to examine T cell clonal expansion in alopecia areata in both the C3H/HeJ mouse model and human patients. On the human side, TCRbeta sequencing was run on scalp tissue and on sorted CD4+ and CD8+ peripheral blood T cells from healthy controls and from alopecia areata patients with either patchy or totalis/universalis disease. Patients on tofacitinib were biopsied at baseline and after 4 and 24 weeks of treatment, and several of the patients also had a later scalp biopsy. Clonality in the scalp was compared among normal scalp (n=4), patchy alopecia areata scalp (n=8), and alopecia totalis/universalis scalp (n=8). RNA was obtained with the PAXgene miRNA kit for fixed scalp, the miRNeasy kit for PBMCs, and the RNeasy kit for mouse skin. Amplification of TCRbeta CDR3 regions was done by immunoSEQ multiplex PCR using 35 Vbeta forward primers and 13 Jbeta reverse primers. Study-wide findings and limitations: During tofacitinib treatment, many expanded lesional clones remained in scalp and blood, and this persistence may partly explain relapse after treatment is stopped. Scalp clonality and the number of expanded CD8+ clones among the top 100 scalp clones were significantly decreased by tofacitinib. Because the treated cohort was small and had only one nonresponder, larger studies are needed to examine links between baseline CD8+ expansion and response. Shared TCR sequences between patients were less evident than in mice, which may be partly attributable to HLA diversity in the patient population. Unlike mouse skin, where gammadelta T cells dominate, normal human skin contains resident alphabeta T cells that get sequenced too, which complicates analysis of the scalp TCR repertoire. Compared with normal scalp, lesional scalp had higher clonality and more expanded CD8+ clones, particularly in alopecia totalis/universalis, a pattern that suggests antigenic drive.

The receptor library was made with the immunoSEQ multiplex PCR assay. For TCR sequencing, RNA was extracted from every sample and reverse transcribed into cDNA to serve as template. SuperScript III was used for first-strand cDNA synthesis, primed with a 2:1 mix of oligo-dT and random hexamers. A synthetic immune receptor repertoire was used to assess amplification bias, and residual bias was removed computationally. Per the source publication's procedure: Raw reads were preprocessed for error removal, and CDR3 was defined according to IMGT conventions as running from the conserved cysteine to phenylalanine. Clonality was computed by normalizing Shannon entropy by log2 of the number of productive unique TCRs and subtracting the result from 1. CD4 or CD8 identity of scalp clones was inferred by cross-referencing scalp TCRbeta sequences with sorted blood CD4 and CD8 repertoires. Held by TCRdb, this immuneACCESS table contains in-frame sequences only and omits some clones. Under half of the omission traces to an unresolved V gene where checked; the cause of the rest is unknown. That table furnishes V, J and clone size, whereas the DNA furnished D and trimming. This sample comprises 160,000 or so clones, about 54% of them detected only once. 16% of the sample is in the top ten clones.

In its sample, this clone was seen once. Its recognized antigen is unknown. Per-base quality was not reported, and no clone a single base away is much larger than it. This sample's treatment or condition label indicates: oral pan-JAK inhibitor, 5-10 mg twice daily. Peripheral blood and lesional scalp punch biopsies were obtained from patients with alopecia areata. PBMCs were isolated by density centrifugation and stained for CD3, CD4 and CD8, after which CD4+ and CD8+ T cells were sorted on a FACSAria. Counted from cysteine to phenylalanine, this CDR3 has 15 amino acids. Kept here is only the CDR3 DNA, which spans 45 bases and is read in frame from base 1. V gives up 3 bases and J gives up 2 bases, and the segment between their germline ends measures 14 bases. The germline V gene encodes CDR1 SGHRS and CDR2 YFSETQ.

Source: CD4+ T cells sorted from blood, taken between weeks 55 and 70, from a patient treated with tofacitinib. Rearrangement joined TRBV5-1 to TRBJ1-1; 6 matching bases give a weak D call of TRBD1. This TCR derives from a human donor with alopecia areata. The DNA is TGCGCCAGCAGCTCGCGGCCACAGGGAAACACTGAAGCTTTCTTT. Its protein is CASSSRPQGNTEAFF.